This T cell receptor beta chain is drawn from a study of blood T cells in healthy people across ages. Study observations and caveats: More naive CD4+ cells and higher diversity marked long-lived donors relative to aged donors.

Peripheral blood, roughly 9.1 milliliters per donor, was collected. Next came a second PCR, run for roughly 6 to 11 cycles, which used a sample-barcoded 5' primer along with a J-beta primer mix. Each cDNA molecule was tagged by a template-switch adaptor that had 12 random nucleotides. One entry per CDR3 protein, called by TCRdb with MiXCR from the 5' RACE reads. Altogether hundreds of thousands of distinct CDR3 sequences are present, around 21% being singletons, with the ten largest covering approximately 3.6%. The CDR3 totals 14 residues. Germline values: CDR1 DFQATT, CDR2 SNEGSKA (reference sequence). Unmatched junction bases numbered 4, after V lost 6 bases and J lost 3 bases. Many counts were recorded for this clonotype. Its antigen is unidentified.

Sequenced sample: blood. The TCR sequence derives from a man aged 70-80 years in good health. The chain couples TRBV20-1 to TRBJ2-1, with TRBD2 matching 11 bases. In DNA form, the CDR3 reads TGCAGTGCCTCCGGGACTAGCGGCTACAATGAGCAGTTCTTC. Translated: CSASGTSGYNEQFF.